Below, 3 T cell receptor beta chains from the same sample are listed, as sequenced in a study of human T cells and chemical hapten exposure. TCRdb fed the RACE reads into MiXCR, producing one record per CDR3 protein. The sample lists fewer than 300,000 distinct CDR3 sequences, approximately 8.6% occurring once. Time point denoted: pre-sensitization, week 0. Treatment in this sample: therapeutic diphenylcyclopropenone sensitization with weekly scalp DPC. The sequenced sample was whole blood, obtained in connection with sensitization to the hapten diphenylcyclopropenone (DPC). The receptors originated from a woman in her thirties or forties with alopecia areata. Some clones in this sample may be carry-over from other donors' samples.

The rearrangement links TRBV12-3 or TRBV12-4 to TRBJ1-6; 7 bases are shared with TRBD1. With 4 bases clipped from V and 4 bases from J, the junction kept 4 bases outside the gene matches. CDR3 length: 15 residues. CDR3 residues: CASSSGGQYNSPLHF. DNA of the CDR3: TGTGCCAGCAGTTCGGGGGGACAGTATAATTCACCCCTCCACTTT.

This clonotype has only a few counts. The chain has TRBV20-1 and TRBJ2-7; D gene ambiguous. Trimming stripped 3 bases from V and 4 bases from J, with 13 bases between. Looked up from germline, CDR1 is DFQATT and CDR2 is SNEGSKA (reference sequence). This CDR3 has 13 amino acids. CDR3 DNA sequence: TGCAGTGCTAGTCCTCCCCCCATATACGAGCAGTACTTC. Its translation: CSASPPPIYEQYF.

This clonotype has ten or more counts. The chain links TRBV7-2 to TRBJ2-3, with a tentative D call TRBD1 (7 bases). CDR1 and CDR2 from the germline V gene are SGHTA and FQGNSA. Trimming removed 7 bases at V and 1 base at J, with 15 bases between. CDR3 length: 15 amino acids. The chain's CDR3 is CASKGQGGGTDTQYF. DNA of the CDR3: TGTGCCAGCAAGGGTCAGGGGGGCGGCACAGATACGCAGTATTTT.